The present entry profiles one T cell receptor (beta chain) with its context. The antigen is not known. The table came from immunoSEQ multiplex PCR; TCRdb's copy has only in-frame clones and leaves some out. Found here are roughly 130,000 clones, roughly nine tenths of them singletons; the top ten hold 7.5% to 8%. This record comes from a study of T cell responses to AZD1222 COVID-19 vaccine. General study findings and limits: Donors were chiefly white British, with a greater number of females, and clonal diversity was perhaps underestimated. Distributed over spike, vaccine-associated CD4 TCRs predominated at 160-218 and 743-854. At baseline, just five to seven AZD1222 recipients tested seropositive. The peak T cell response came first, and repertoires were sampled only after it.

The CDR3 is made up of 14 amino acids. The germline CDR1 and CDR2 sequences are SNHLY and FYNNEI. Trimming pared 2 bases from V and 3 bases from J, leaving 8 bases between. This clonotype was sampled from an adult who received the MenACWY meningococcal vaccine as a control. The V call is TRBV2, the J call TRBJ2-1; unclear D gene. The sequenced sample was peripheral blood, obtained 28 days after the second dose of the MenACWY control vaccine. The CDR3 spells CASSEMASYNEQFF. In nucleotides, the CDR3 is TGTGCCAGCAGTGAAATGGCCAGCTACAATGAGCAGTTCTTC.